One and the same sample provided the 8 T cell receptor beta chains below, sequenced in a study of blood T cell repertoires in COVID-19. Clones were read by immunoSEQ multiplex PCR, and TCRdb kept only the in-frame ones, dropping some. The sample consists of under 70,000 clones, roughly 84% of them appearing once. The sample was peripheral blood. These receptors originate from a woman older than 75 with active or convalescent COVID-19.

The V call is TRBV20-1, the J call TRBJ2-5; D call uncertain. CDR3 length: 12 residues. V was clipped by 3 bases and J by 2 bases, with 7 bases between them. Germline V gene sequence: CDR1 DFQATT, CDR2 SNEGSKA (reference sequence). The CDR3 sequence: CSASLGQETQYF. CDR3 in DNA: TGCAGTGCTAGTCTCGGTCAAGAGACCCAGTACTTC.

The rearrangement links TRBV4-2 to TRBJ1-6; 7 positions match TRBD1. CDR3 length: 17 amino acids. Germline-derived CDR1 and CDR2 are LGHNA and YNFKEQ. Trimming cost V 3 bases and J 0 bases; bases outside gene matches: 5. As DNA, the CDR3 is TGTGCCAGCAGCCAGGAGGGGGCAAGCTCCTATAATTCACCCCTCCACTTT. Its protein product is CASSQEGASSYNSPLHF.

The rearrangement uses TRBV11-1 and TRBJ1-1; D remains unclear. CDR3 length equals 14 residues. The germline gives CDR1 SGHAT, CDR2 FQDESV (reference sequence). V lost 3 bases and J lost 0, with 8 bases in between. CDR3 in amino acids: CASSLGTLNTEAFF. DNA of the CDR3: TGTGCCAGCAGCTTGGGCACATTGAACACTGAAGCTTTCTTT.

The V call is TRBV30, the J call TRBJ2-3; D ambiguous. Trimming removed 1 base at V and 4 bases at J, with 9 bases between. CDR3 length: 13 amino acids. Germline V lookup: CDR1 GTSNPN, CDR2 SVGIG (reference sequence). The CDR3 DNA follows: TGTGCCTGGAGTGAATACACCGCAGATACGCAGTATTTT. Its protein is CAWSEYTADTQYF.

J is TRBJ2-7 and V is TRBV7-2; TRBD1 is a possible D gene (5 bases). Germline V gives CDR1 SGHTA, CDR2 FQGNSA. V was shortened by 5 bases and J by 3 bases, with 20 bases between the two germline ends. CDR3 length equals 16 residues. DNA of the CDR3: TGTGCCAGCAGCCCCTCTGCTGCGCACAGGTACTACGAGCAGTACTTC. Translated: CASSPSAAHRYYEQYF.

The chain couples TRBV12-3 or TRBV12-4 to TRBJ1-1; no definite D call. V was pared by 2 bases and J by 3 bases, with 7 bases between. The CDR3 runs to 13 residues. CDR3 coding DNA: TGTGCCAGCAGTTTACAGGCCGACACTGAAGCTTTCTTT. It specifies CASSLQADTEAFF.

This chain connects TRBV2 to TRBJ1-5, with TRBD1 matching 7 bases. CDR1 SNHLY and CDR2 FYNNEI come from the germline V gene. The CDR3 covers 13 residues. Unmatched junction bases numbered 3, after V lost 9 bases and J lost 1 base. The CDR3 region is CARGQSSNQPQHF. The DNA for the CDR3 is TGTGCCAGGGGACAGTCAAGCAATCAGCCCCAGCATTTT.

The CDR3 is CATATGGTPYF. The CDR3 DNA reads TGTGCCACCGCGACAGGGGGAACCCCGTACTTC. J is TRBJ2-7 and V is TRBV19; the match to TRBD1 covers 9 bases. Per germline, CDR1 LNHDA and CDR2 SQIVND (reference sequence). The V segment lost 10 bases and the J segment 12 bases; nucleotides outside the gene matches: 10. The CDR3 runs to 11 residues.